The 26 T cell receptor beta chains reported below all come from one sample, sequenced in a study of OX40 agonist ivuxolimab in advanced cancers. Sequencing used immunoSEQ multiplex PCR; TCRdb keeps in-frame clones, though not all of them. Of over 45,000 clones in the sample, approximately 85% were seen once. Sequenced here: CD4+ or CD8+ T cells sorted from blood, sampled in a trial of the OX40 agonist ivuxolimab. These receptors all come from an adult with an advanced solid tumor such as melanoma, head and neck, liver or kidney cancer.

This sequence joins TRBV7-2 and TRBJ2-3, with TRBD2 matching over 11 bases. Germline values: CDR1 SGHTA, CDR2 FQGNSA. Trimming took 4 bases from V and 8 from J; bases not matched to a gene: 8. The CDR3 covers 15 residues. CDR3 nucleotide sequence: TGTGCCAGCAGCTCACTAGCGGGAGCGAAAGGTACGCAGTATTTT. It codes for CASSSLAGAKGTQYF.

The rearrangement joins TRBV19 to TRBJ1-1; no clear D gene. From germline, CDR1 is LNHDA and CDR2 SQIVND (reference sequence). The CDR3 is 13 residues long. Trimming shortened V by 9 bases and J by 0 bases, and 11 bases separated the two germline ends. This CDR3 reads CASNPTMNTEAFF. In DNA form, the CDR3 reads TGTGCCAGCAACCCGACAATGAACACTGAAGCTTTCTTT.

This clone has a handful of counts. The chain uses TRBV7-9 and TRBJ2-7; possible D gene TRBD2, 6 bases. There are 12 residues in the CDR3. CDR1 and CDR2 (germline): SEHNR, FQNEAQ (reference sequence). V was clipped by 9 bases and J by 5 bases, with 14 bases between them. CDR3 amino acids: CASVPGGHEQYF. The CDR3 bases are TGTGCCAGTGTTCCCGGAGGGCACGAGCAGTACTTC.

The chain combines TRBV9 with TRBJ2-1; D is possibly TRBD2 (6 bases). CDR1 is SGDLS, CDR2 YYNGEE, per germline. The CDR3 consists of 15 residues. Trimming took 2 bases from V and 0 from J, leaving 9 bases between them. CDR3 loop: CASSVGGTSYNEQFF. For the CDR3, the DNA is TGTGCCAGCAGCGTCGGGGGTACCTCCTACAATGAGCAGTTCTTC. The full variable domain, rest sourced from reference TRBV9 and TRBJ2-1, is DSGVTQTPKHLITATGQRVTLRCSPRSGDLSVYWYQQSLDQGLQFLIQYYNGEERAKGNILERFSAQQFPDLHSELNLSSLELGDSALYFCASSVGGTSYNEQFFGPGTRLTVL.

J is TRBJ2-2 and V is TRBV7-9, with D possibly matching TRBD1 (7 bases). Germline V gene lookup returns CDR1 SEHNR and CDR2 FQNEAQ (reference sequence). There are 17 residues in the CDR3. Deletions cut 5 bases from V and 1 base from J, with 17 bases between. For the CDR3, the DNA is TGTGCCAGCAGCCCGTGGAGGGGGCGTGAGAACACCGGGGAGCTGTTTTTT. Amino acids: CASSPWRGRENTGELFF.

The chain recombines TRBV7-2 with TRBJ2-2, with D perhaps given as TRBD1 or TRBD2 (5 bases each). Per germline, CDR1 SGHTA and CDR2 FQGNSA. This CDR3 contains 15 residues. The ends were cut back, 0 bases at V and 5 bases at J, with 10 bases in the middle. The CDR3 bases are TGTGCCAGCAGCTTAGCCGGGGCGACGACCGGGGAGCTGTTTTTT. Translating it yields CASSLAGATTGELFF.

The V call is TRBV5-6, the J call TRBJ1-6, with a tentative D call TRBD1 (5 bases). V was cut by 5 bases and J by 7 bases, with 19 bases left in between. The CDR3 has 16 residues. Germline V lookup: CDR1 SGHDT, CDR2 YYEEEE. This chain's CDR3 is CASSSDSGRKNSPLHF. The CDR3, as DNA: TGTGCCAGCAGTTCCGACTCGGGACGGAAGAATTCACCCCTCCACTTT.

This chain joins TRBV12-5 and TRBJ1-2; tentative D call: TRBD1 (6 bases). Germline V gene data show CDR1 as LGHNT and CDR2 as FRNRAP. The ends were cut back, 3 bases at V and 6 bases at J, with 11 bases in the middle. CDR3 length: 13 amino acids. The DNA of the CDR3 is TGTGCTAGTGGTTTCAGGGGACTCGATGGCTACACCTTC. Its translation: CASGFRGLDGYTF.

The gene calls are TRBV7-6 and TRBJ2-1, with TRBD2 matching over 13 bases. Germline CDR1 SGHVS, CDR2 FNYEAQ. Trimming took 5 bases from V and 5 from J; bases not matched to a gene: 3. This CDR3 spans 15 amino acids. This CDR3 reads CASSPGLAGDNEQFF. The CDR3 DNA reads as TGTGCCAGCAGCCCAGGACTAGCGGGAGACAATGAGCAGTTCTTC.

About this clone: The junction does not match germline at one end; this may be a read error. The chain has TRBV9 and TRBJ2-5; tentatively, D is TRBD1 (5 bases). The germline CDR1 and CDR2 sequences are SGDLS and YYNGEE. CDR3 size: 14 residues. The DNA for the CDR3 is TGTGCCAGCAGCGTAGGGCAGGGCCAAGGGACCCAGTACTTC. Its protein product is CASSVGQGQGTQYF.

The rearrangement links TRBV29-1 to TRBJ1-2; no firm D call. CDR1 SQVTM and CDR2 ANQGSEA come from the germline V gene. This CDR3 spans 12 amino acids. V lost 3 bases, J lost 5 bases, and 10 bases lay in between. The CDR3 sequence: CSVESLAYGYTF. The CDR3 DNA follows: TGCAGCGTTGAGTCCTTGGCGTATGGCTACACCTTC.

The chain carries TRBV6-1 and TRBJ1-1; possibly TRBD1 for D (5 bases). This CDR3 has 15 amino acids. Germline loops: CDR1 MNHNS, CDR2 SASEGT. The V end was cut by 6 bases, the J end by 0 bases, with 14 bases between. The CDR3 DNA sequence: TGTGCCAGCAGCCAAGGACACAGCTTGAACACTGAAGCTTTCTTT. This gives the protein CASSQGHSLNTEAFF.

The V gene is TRBV4-3, the J gene TRBJ2-1, with TRBD2 matching over 11 bases. The V gene end was trimmed by 2 bases and the J gene end by 8 bases; junction bases not matched to a gene: 5. Per germline, CDR1 LGHNA and CDR2 YSLEER. This CDR3 region has 15 residues. This chain's CDR3 is CASSQTSGSIDEQFF. The CDR3 DNA reads as TGCGCCAGCAGCCAAACTAGCGGGAGTATTGATGAGCAGTTCTTC.

The chain combines TRBV9 with TRBJ2-1; maybe TRBD2 (5 bases). The CDR3 contains 16 residues. Germline V gene sequence: CDR1 SGDLS, CDR2 YYNGEE. V was pared by 0 bases and J by 7 bases, with 17 bases between. CDR3 in DNA: TGTGCCAGCAGCGTAGTTTCCGGCTTTGGCGGGAATGAGCAGTTCTTC. It encodes CASSVVSGFGGNEQFF.

The chain employs TRBV6-5 and TRBJ1-2, with a possible D match to TRBD1 (6 bases). Trimming stripped 0 bases from V and 6 bases from J, with 14 bases between. CDR3 length equals 15 residues. The V gene's germline CDR1 is MNHEY and CDR2 SVGAGI. CDR3 coding DNA: TGTGCCAGCAGTTACTCCAGAACAGGGACGAATGGCTACACCTTC. Protein sequence: CASSYSRTGTNGYTF.

V usage is TRBV7-2 and J usage is TRBJ1-2; 9 nucleotides align to TRBD1. This CDR3 spans 14 amino acids. J was trimmed by 7 bases and V by 4 bases; bases with no gene match: 7. The germline CDR1 and CDR2 sequences are SGHTA and FQGNSA. The CDR3 region is CASSSNPGQGGYTF. Here the CDR3 DNA reads TGTGCCAGCAGCTCTAATCCGGGACAGGGTGGCTACACCTTC. The whole variable domain, filled in from reference TRBV7-2 and TRBJ1-2, reads GAGVSQSPSNKVTEKGKDVELRCDPISGHTALYWYRQSLGQGLEFLIYFQGNSAPDKSGLPSDRFSAERTGGSVSTLTIQRTQQEDSAVYLCASSSNPGQGGYTFGSGTRLTVV.

The rearrangement uses TRBV15 and TRBJ2-1; 12 bases fit TRBD2. The CDR3 sequence is 15 residues long. In germline, CDR1 is LNHNV, CDR2 YYDKDF (reference sequence). The V and J ends lost 1 base and 10 bases, in that order; junction bases with no gene match: 5. CDR3 loop: CATSRVASGGEEQFF. The CDR3 DNA is TGTGCCACCAGCAGAGTTGCTAGCGGGGGGGAAGAGCAGTTCTTC.

This clone has a single count. V usage is TRBV10-3 and J usage is TRBJ2-1, with 9 bases fitting TRBD2. The ends lost 5 bases at V and 10 bases at J; junction bases unmatched: 12. Germline CDR1 ENHRY, CDR2 SYGVKD. The CDR3 runs to 15 residues. As DNA, the CDR3 is TGTGCCATCAGTTCGACTAGCGGAGGGGCCCTGGAGCAGTTCTTC. It codes for CAISSTSGGALEQFF.

The chain recombines TRBV28 with TRBJ2-3; D ambiguous. Germline CDR1 and CDR2: MDHEN and SYDVKM. This CDR3 has 15 residues. The V gene lost 4 bases and the J gene lost 2 bases, with 13 bases spanning the gap. The CDR3 region is CASSSRTQITDTQYF. Here the CDR3 DNA reads TGTGCCAGCAGTTCCCGGACCCAAATCACAGATACGCAGTATTTT.

This sequence joins TRBV28 and TRBJ2-2, with D possibly being TRBD1 or TRBD2 (5 bases each). The CDR3 is made up of 16 amino acids. V lost 6 bases to trimming and J lost 5 bases, with 19 bases between them. Looked up from germline, CDR1 is MDHEN and CDR2 is SYDVKM. CDR3 amino acids: CASSPRGAGRTGELFF. CDR3 bases: TGTGCCAGCAGCCCAAGAGGGGCGGGCCGGACCGGGGAGCTGTTTTTT.

In this sample, this clone turned up a few times. The V and J genes are TRBV15 and TRBJ2-1; D is unclear. Trimming removed 4 bases at V and 9 bases at J, with 10 bases between. CDR1 LNHNV and CDR2 YYDKDF come from the germline V gene (reference sequence). The CDR3 covers 12 residues. DNA for the CDR3: TGTGCCACCAGCACTCGCGCCGCTGAGCAGTTCTTC. Translation: CATSTRAAEQFF.

The chain uses TRBV7-2 and TRBJ2-5, with 9 bases fitting TRBD2. CDR3 length: 16 amino acids. The trim removed 1 base at V and 3 bases at J, leaving 6 bases unmatched. Germline assignment: CDR1 SGHTA and CDR2 FQGNSA. CDR3 in DNA: TGTGCCAGCAGCTTAGTAGGGCTAGCGGGGAAAGAGACCCAGTACTTC. Encoded protein: CASSLVGLAGKETQYF.

The chain recombines TRBV7-2 with TRBJ2-4; possibly TRBD1 for D (6 bases). This CDR3 comprises 16 residues. Germline V gene sequence: CDR1 SGHTA, CDR2 FQGNSA. Deletions cut 5 bases from V and 0 bases from J, with 14 bases between. The CDR3 protein is CASSPGQRLAKNIQYF. The DNA of the CDR3 is TGTGCCAGCAGCCCAGGACAGCGATTAGCCAAAAACATTCAGTACTTC.

This chain links TRBV5-1 with TRBJ2-1; TRBD2 agrees at 7 bases. V was pared by 0 bases and J by 7 bases, with 4 bases of the junction left unmatched. CDR1 is SGHRS and CDR2 is YFSETQ in the germline V gene. This CDR3 contains 14 residues. CDR3 sequence: CASSLVSSGNEQFF. For the CDR3, the DNA is TGCGCCAGCAGCTTGGTGTCTAGCGGAAATGAGCAGTTCTTC.

The rearrangement links TRBV7-2 to TRBJ1-2; TRBD1 matches 12 bases. The V gene end was trimmed by 1 base and the J gene end by 5 bases; junction bases not matched to a gene: 5. The CDR3 is 16 amino acids. Germline loops: CDR1 SGHTA, CDR2 FQGNSA. This CDR3 is CASSLVGTGGLYGYTF. The CDR3 bases are TGTGCCAGCAGCTTAGTCGGGACAGGGGGCTTATATGGCTACACCTTC.

The chain combines TRBV6-5 with TRBJ1-1; 9 bases are a match to TRBD1. The CDR3 covers 14 residues. Losses at the gene ends were 6 bases for V and 4 bases for J; bases not matched to a gene: 6. Germline V gives CDR1 MNHEY, CDR2 SVGAGI. CDR3 in amino acids: CASRTGGRVTEAFF. The CDR3 nucleotides are TGTGCCAGCAGGACAGGGGGGAGGGTCACTGAAGCTTTCTTT.